The 7 T cell receptor beta chains listed next were all sequenced from one sample in a study of beta chain features in type 1 diabetes (dated by TCRdb to the late 2010s). Preparation of the library involved the immunoSEQ multiplex PCR assay. All of the isolated RNA was reverse transcribed with the High Capacity cDNA Reverse Transcription Kit, so expressed TCRB transcripts were sequenced. Drawn from immuneACCESS, this table holds only the in-frame rearrangements with V and J called that TCRdb kept. Clones are partly lost; checked studies trace under half to an unresolved V gene and leave the rest unexplained. For this sample the table gives under 250,000 clones, of which less than 15% were detected only once. Around 0.025% of the sample lies in the top ten. The sequenced material came from naive CD4+ T cells from blood. The sample's cell subset or site, from its label and the paper: true naive CD4+ T cells. The receptors stem from a woman aged 40 to 50 in good health.

The chain recombines TRBV7-9 with TRBJ1-6; 8 nucleotides agree with TRBD1. The CDR3 covers 16 residues. Germline CDR1 and CDR2: SEHNR and FQNEAQ (reference sequence). V lost 6 bases to trimming and J lost 10 bases; unmatched junction nucleotides: 14. The CDR3 bases are TGTGCCAGCAGTTCAAGGACAGGGTCGTCCGGCTCACCCCTCCACTTT. It specifies CASSSRTGSSGSPLHF.

The chain couples TRBV18 to TRBJ2-7; 10 bases align to TRBD2. The ends lost 0 bases at V and 0 bases at J; junction bases unmatched: 8. The length of the CDR3 is 18 residues. Germline lookup yields CDR1 KGHSH and CDR2 LQKENI. The CDR3 bases are TGTGCCAGCTCACCACCGGGGTTAGCGGGGGGCAGCTCCTACGAGCAGTACTTC. Translation gives CASSPPGLAGGSSYEQYF.

This clone was recorded a few times. The V call is TRBV5-1, the J call TRBJ1-5; D is uncertain. Germline V gene lookup returns CDR1 SGHRS and CDR2 YFSETQ. V gave up 2 bases and J gave up 5 bases, with 8 bases separating them. The length of the CDR3 is 13 residues. CDR3 DNA: TGCGCCAGCAGCTTAAACGGGGATCAGCCCCAGCATTTT. This encodes CASSLNGDQPQHF. Complete variable domain (other parts from reference TRBV5-1 and TRBJ1-5): KAGVTQTPRYLIKTRGQQVTLSCSPISGHRSVSWYQQTPGQGLQFLFEYFSETQRNKGNFPGRFSGRQFSNSRSEMNVSTLELGDSALYLCASSLNGDQPQHFGDGTRLSIL.

This clone was seen a few times. V is TRBV6-1 and J is TRBJ2-1; 10 positions agree with TRBD1. Trimming took 3 bases from V and 9 from J; bases not matched to a gene: 5. This CDR3 comprises 14 residues. CDR1 is MNHNS, CDR2 SASEGT, per germline. The CDR3 here is CASSEWTGGSEQFF. The CDR3 DNA reads as TGTGCCAGCAGTGAGTGGACAGGGGGGAGTGAGCAGTTCTTC.

The V and J genes are TRBV7-6 and TRBJ2-7, with a weak D call TRBD2 (6 bases). The CDR3 extends over 15 amino acids. Germline CDR1 reads SGHVS; CDR2 reads FNYEAQ. Trimming removed 2 bases from V and 3 bases from J, with 14 bases in between. The CDR3 loop is CASSLTVGGYYEQYF. CDR3 nucleotides: TGTGCCAGCAGCTTAACGGTCGGGGGATACTACGAGCAGTACTTC.

This clone was picked up a small number of times. This sequence joins TRBV15 and TRBJ2-3; 10 positions match TRBD1. The CDR3 has 16 residues. With 3 bases clipped from V and 0 bases from J, the junction kept 3 bases outside the gene matches. Germline values: CDR1 LNHNV, CDR2 YYDKDF (reference sequence). CDR3 in amino acids: CATSRVDRGSTDTQYF. As DNA, the CDR3 is TGTGCCACCAGCAGGGTGGACAGGGGGAGCACAGATACGCAGTATTTT.

This clone was seen only a few times. The chain employs TRBV10-3 and TRBJ1-1, with TRBD1 identical over 8 bases. Germline V lookup: CDR1 ENHRY, CDR2 SYGVKD. The CDR3 is 13 amino acids. V lost 8 bases and J lost 0; bases outside the gene matches: 2. The chain's CDR3 is CAIRDRMNTEAFF. CDR3 nucleotide sequence: TGTGCCATCCGGGACAGGATGAACACTGAAGCTTTCTTT.